This T cell receptor beta chain was found in a study of blood T cell repertoires in COVID-19. Authors' processing steps: Cell counts per sample came from amplifying reference gene primers. The method was immunoSEQ multiplex PCR; TCRdb's version includes in-frame clones alone and lacks a portion of them. D and trimming were read from the DNA, whereas the V and J calls and clone size are those reported in that table. The table includes 300,000 to 350,000 clones, 88% detected once. Those who participated ranged in age from roughly 18 to 90 years and resided in approximately 26 US areas. The CDR3 length is 16 residues. Losses at the gene ends were 4 bases for V and 2 bases for J; bases not matched to a gene: 9. In germline, CDR1 is GTSNPN, CDR2 SVGIG (reference sequence).

The source of this sequence is a man aged 25 to 40 who had recovered from COVID-19. The chain joins TRBV30 to TRBJ2-3; TRBD1 matches at 10 bases. The sample comprised PBMCs or T cells enriched from blood (not recorded which). The CDR3 protein is CAWKPRQGAPTDTQYF. For the CDR3, the DNA is TGTGCCTGGAAACCCCGACAGGGGGCTCCCACAGATACGCAGTATTTT.